These T cell receptor beta chains were read from a single sample in a study of T cells in Graves' hyperthyroidism and ophthalmopathy. From the multiplex PCR reads, TCRdb called clonotypes with MiXCR, one entry per CDR3 protein. This sample has about 350,000 distinct CDR3 sequences, with 15% to 20% found just once. Sequences were obtained from blood. The origin of the receptors is a woman between 40 and 55 years old with Graves' ophthalmopathy. The CDR3 runs from the conserved cysteine through the conserved F or W. D genes are given only for firm matches. Not every row has a clone size; where given, it reads once, few, many or a size class.

>TRBV9|-|many|TRBJ2-5
CASSVEGRVETQYF
TGTGCCAGCAGCGTAGAGGGCCGAGTAGAGACCCAGTACTTC
>TRBV20-1|TRBD1|-|TRBJ1-5
CSAKDRSNQPQHF
TGCAGTGCTAAGGACAGGAGCAATCAGCCCCAGCATTTT
>TRBV7-9|TRBD1|many|TRBJ2-7
CASSLGGRDSSYEQYF
TGTGCCAGCAGCTTAGGGGGCCGGGACAGCTCCTACGAGCAGTACTTC
>TRBV7-2|-|once|TRBJ1-5
CASSLREGQPQDF
TGTGCCAGCAGCTTAAGGGAGGGGCAGCCCCAAGATTTT
>TRBV27|TRBD1|many|TRBJ1-6
CASSWDRGRPLHF
TGTGCCAGCAGCTGGGACAGGGGAAGGCCCCTCCACTTT
>TRBV5-1|TRBD1|many|TRBJ1-1
CASGDRVNTEAFF
TGCGCCAGCGGGGACAGGGTGAACACTGAAGCTTTCTTT
>TRBV25-1|-|many|TRBJ1-2
CASSPGPGGRNYGYTF
TGTGCCAGCAGCCCGGGCCCAGGAGGACGCAACTATGGCTACACCTTC
>TRBV12-3/TRBV12-4|-|many|TRBJ1-5
CASSFAGRNQPQHF
TGTGCCAGCAGTTTTGCCGGCAGGAATCAGCCCCAGCATTTT
>TRBV10-3|-|many|TRBJ1-2
CASKGDGYTF
TGTGCCAGCAAGGGAGACGGCTACACCTTC
>TRBV18|-|-|TRBJ1-5
CASSQGANQPQHF
TGTGCCAGCTCACAAGGGGCAAATCAGCCCCAGCATTTT
>TRBV18|TRBD1|many|TRBJ2-7
CASSFDRGQYEQYF
TGTGCCAGCTCATTTGACAGGGGGCAGTACGAGCAGTACTTC
>TRBV7-8|-|few|TRBJ2-5
CASSQTTYQETQYF
TGTGCCAGCAGTCAAACAACATACCAAGAGACCCAGTACTTC
>TRBV2|TRBD1|many|TRBJ2-2
CASILDRWAGELFF
TGTGCCAGCATTCTGGACAGGTGGGCCGGGGAGCTGTTTTTT
>TRBV7-9|-|-|TRBJ2-7
CASSLVPTYYEQYF
TGTGCCAGCAGCTTAGTTCCGACCTACTACGAGCAGTACTTC
>TRBV7-8|-|many|TRBJ2-5
CASSLVVETQYF
TGTGCCAGCAGCTTAGTTGTGGAGACCCAGTACTTC
>TRBV3-1|-|-|TRBJ2-7
CASSRSSEQYF
TGTGCCAGCAGCCGTTCCAGCGAGCAGTACTTC
>TRBV14|-|many|TRBJ2-3
CASSGDGTDTQYF
TGTGCCAGCTCGGGGGACGGCACAGATACGCAGTATTTT
>TRBV30|-|many|TRBJ1-2
CAWSGGSTGNGYTF
TGTGCCTGGAGTGGAGGGAGTACGGGGAATGGCTACACCTTC
>TRBV7-8|-|many|TRBJ2-2
CASSLNRTNTGELFF
TGTGCCAGCAGCTTAAACAGGACGAACACCGGGGAGCTGTTTTTT
>TRBV7-9|TRBD1|many|TRBJ2-7
CASSFADRVPPNEQYF
TGTGCCAGCAGCTTCGCGGACAGGGTGCCCCCCAACGAGCAGTACTTC
>TRBV7-3|TRBD1|many|TRBJ2-6
CASGEPGTGVGGANVLTF
TGTGCCAGCGGCGAGCCTGGGACAGGGGTTGGTGGGGCCAACGTCCTGACTTTC
>TRBV28|TRBD2|many|TRBJ2-2
CASSRTAGPSGTLTSTGELFF
TGTGCCAGCAGCCGAACCGCCGGCCCTAGCGGGACCCTAACGAGCACCGGGGAGCTGTTTTTT
>TRBV6-2/TRBV6-3|-|many|TRBJ2-5
CASGREETQYF
TGTGCCAGCGGTCGAGAAGAGACCCAGTACTTC
>TRBV11-2|TRBD1|many|TRBJ1-2
CASSFRGWNYGYTF
TGTGCCAGCAGCTTCAGGGGGTGGAACTATGGCTACACCTTC
>TRBV7-2|TRBD2|many|TRBJ2-7
CASSLRIAGNGEQYF
TGTGCCAGCAGCTTAAGGATAGCGGGAAATGGCGAGCAGTACTTC
>TRBV24-1|-|-|TRBJ2-7
CATSERRKPYEQYF
TGTGCCACCAGTGAGAGGAGAAAACCCTACGAGCAGTACTTC
>TRBV4-1|-|-|TRBJ1-6
CASSQDMGSAYNSPLHF
TGCGCCAGCAGCCAAGATATGGGCAGCGCTTATAATTCACCCCTCCACTTT
>TRBV20-1|-|many|TRBJ1-5
CSASTETYNQPQHF
TGCAGTGCTAGTACAGAAACCTACAATCAGCCCCAGCATTTT
>TRBV28|-|many|TRBJ2-7
CASSRDTFIEYF
TGTGCCAGCAGTCGGGACACTTTCATAGAGTACTTC
>TRBV20-1|TRBD1|many|TRBJ2-7
CSATGTADYEQYF
TGCAGTGCAACCGGGACAGCCGATTACGAGCAGTACTTC
>TRBV30|-|many|TRBJ2-7
CAWSNSYEQYF
TGTGCCTGGAGCAACTCCTACGAGCAGTACTTC
>TRBV6-2/TRBV6-3|TRBD2|many|TRBJ2-7
CASSYSLGLAGRDSYEQYF
TGTGCCAGCAGTTACAGTCTGGGACTAGCGGGAAGGGATTCCTACGAGCAGTACTTC
>TRBV6-4|TRBD1|-|TRBJ2-7
CASSTGGFANPTLAGVVYEQYF
TGTGCCAGCAGTACAGGGGGATTTGCGAACCCAACACTAGCTGGAGTTGTTTACGAGCAGTACTTC
>TRBV29-1|-|many|TRBJ1-1
CSVTPRQVLFEAFF
TGCAGCGTTACACCGCGACAGGTCCTGTTTGAAGCTTTCTTT
>TRBV30|-|-|TRBJ1-3
CAWSEGYGNTIYF
TGTGCCTGGAGTGAGGGGTACGGAAACACCATATATTTT
>TRBV11-2|TRBD2|many|TRBJ2-5
CASSLTSGFQETQYF
TGTGCCAGCAGTTTGACTAGCGGATTCCAAGAGACCCAGTACTTC